This T cell receptor beta chain was obtained from a study of cytomegalovirus exposure and HLA in healthy donors. Study-wide findings and caveats: Cytomegalovirus status was reportedly diagnosed by the classifier with high specificity and sensitivity. Among TCR sequences, most were rare, though some public TCRs appeared in many donors.

Both 60 Vbeta primers and 13 Jbeta primers went into the PCR. The data were produced by immunoSEQ multiplex PCR, yet TCRdb's version contains in-frame clones alone and is incomplete. The repertoire includes 140,000 or so clones, about 80% of them detected once, and around a tenth sits in the top ten. Note on this clone: What it binds is unknown.

From germline, CDR1 is MNHEY and CDR2 SVGAGI. Germline trimming cut 4 bases from V and 6 bases from J; bases unmatched to any gene: 5. The CDR3 is made up of 14 amino acids. The source of this sequence is a woman in her fifties or sixties in good health and CMV-seropositive. The chain employs TRBV6-5 and TRBJ2-7; the match to TRBD1 covers 11 bases. Sequencing was carried out using PBMCs. The CDR3, as DNA: TGTGCCAGCAGTTTCACCGGGACAGGGGGCGAGCAGTACTTC. Its translation: CASSFTGTGGEQYF.